These T cell receptor beta chains were read from a single sample in a study of memory CD8 T cells in hepatitis C reinfection. Repertoires were generated with immunoSEQ multiplex PCR, while TCRdb's copy carries only in-frame clones and drops some. The data contain tens of thousands of clones, roughly 89% of them singletons. The specimen sequenced was naive CD8+ T cells sorted from blood. The origin of the receptors is a man younger than 35 with hepatitis C virus infection. The CDR3 runs from the conserved cysteine through the conserved F or W.

CDR3 protein: CATSRDNYEQYF
V gene: TRBV15
J gene: TRBJ2-7

CDR3 protein: CAISEVAGPNTGELFF
V gene: TRBV10-3
J gene: TRBJ2-2

CDR3 protein: CASSFPDGELFF
V gene: TRBV28
J gene: TRBJ2-2

CDR3 protein: CASSLYGTGIYNSPLHF
V gene: TRBV7-6
J gene: TRBJ1-6

CDR3 protein: CASSPGTGYTGELFF
V gene: TRBV4-1
J gene: TRBJ2-2

CDR3 protein: CASSANRGLTEAFF
V gene: TRBV19
J gene: TRBJ1-1

CDR3 protein: CASGPWNEQFF
V gene: TRBV28
J gene: TRBJ2-1

CDR3 protein: CASSIQGSYNEQFF
V gene: TRBV19
J gene: TRBJ2-1

CDR3 protein: CASSLYVMTGPNTEAFF
V gene: TRBV28
J gene: TRBJ1-1

CDR3 protein: CASSLRAGSTDTQYF
V gene: TRBV11-2
J gene: TRBJ2-3

CDR3 protein: CASRPVTGPMAVTQYF
V gene: TRBV7-9
J gene: TRBJ2-3

CDR3 protein: CASTLGLAGTYEQYF
V gene: TRBV28
J gene: -

CDR3 protein: CASSLVSPNEQFF
V gene: TRBV27
J gene: TRBJ2-1

CDR3 protein: CASSLAVTGGYGYTF
V gene: TRBV5-5
J gene: TRBJ1-2

CDR3 protein: CASSWGRTVNTEAFF
V gene: TRBV11-2
J gene: TRBJ1-1

CDR3 protein: CASKVREAHYNEQFF
V gene: TRBV6-5
J gene: TRBJ2-1

CDR3 protein: CASSQDRMAGLGNEQFF
V gene: TRBV4-3
J gene: TRBJ2-1

CDR3 protein: CASSLGGGTDTQYF
V gene: TRBV13
J gene: TRBJ2-3

CDR3 protein: CASRTNRVAQETQYF
V gene: TRBV28
J gene: TRBJ2-5

CDR3 protein: CASSTRTSGGSNEQFF
V gene: TRBV11-3
J gene: TRBJ2-1

CDR3 protein: CASSHYSAGASCTF
V gene: TRBV6-6
J gene: TRBJ1-2

CDR3 protein: CASSDRLKNTEAFF
V gene: TRBV11-2
J gene: TRBJ1-1

CDR3 protein: CASSPRGYSEAFF
V gene: TRBV9
J gene: TRBJ1-1

CDR3 protein: CASSFPGMNTEAFF
V gene: TRBV6-1
J gene: TRBJ1-1

CDR3 protein: CASSQVIGSHEQYF
V gene: TRBV4-1
J gene: TRBJ2-7

CDR3 protein: CASSDGVETQYF
V gene: TRBV10-2
J gene: TRBJ2-5

CDR3 protein: CASSYSGGGNTIYF
V gene: TRBV6-5
J gene: TRBJ1-3

CDR3 protein: CARSFGQGFPDTQYF
V gene: TRBV5-3
J gene: TRBJ2-3

CDR3 protein: CASSMTLAGELFF
V gene: TRBV19
J gene: TRBJ2-2

CDR3 protein: CASSLGVSGSHEQYF
V gene: TRBV7-8
J gene: TRBJ2-7

CDR3 protein: CASSKVAGANEQFF
V gene: TRBV11-2
J gene: TRBJ2-1

CDR3 protein: CASSPRTGNQPQHF
V gene: TRBV27
J gene: TRBJ1-5

CDR3 protein: CASSPGLAGGPEEQYF
V gene: TRBV9
J gene: TRBJ2-7

CDR3 protein: CASSESTTGTGGLETQYF
V gene: TRBV10-2
J gene: TRBJ2-5

CDR3 protein: CASSPDGLSGNTIYF
V gene: TRBV9
J gene: TRBJ1-3

CDR3 protein: CASSLPRDRGPSLNTEAFF
V gene: TRBV19
J gene: TRBJ1-1

CDR3 protein: CASRGLAGMETQYF
V gene: TRBV27
J gene: TRBJ2-5

CDR3 protein: CASSVLGTSGGNEQFF
V gene: TRBV9
J gene: TRBJ2-1

CDR3 protein: CASQQGTNYGYTF
V gene: TRBV2
J gene: TRBJ1-2

CDR3 protein: CASSLGLAGGPRNEQFF
V gene: TRBV28
J gene: TRBJ2-1

CDR3 protein: CASSQDPGGPGAFF
V gene: TRBV4-3
J gene: TRBJ1-1

CDR3 protein: CASSPATGDEQYF
V gene: TRBV13
J gene: TRBJ2-7

CDR3 protein: CASSYSNRDTEAFF
V gene: TRBV6-5
J gene: TRBJ1-1

CDR3 protein: CASSLLAGGGEQFF
V gene: TRBV27
J gene: TRBJ2-1

CDR3 protein: CASSFGGGSYNEQFF
V gene: TRBV11-2
J gene: TRBJ2-1

CDR3 protein: CASSLGQVNSPLHF
V gene: TRBV4-1
J gene: TRBJ1-6

CDR3 protein: CATSSSGGGLAGGENTGELFF
V gene: TRBV15
J gene: TRBJ2-2

CDR3 protein: CASSPVGSLSYNEQFF
V gene: TRBV7-6
J gene: TRBJ2-1

CDR3 protein: CASSFPGEGYYGYTF
V gene: TRBV28
J gene: TRBJ1-2

CDR3 protein: CARSDSGTSARSSYEQCF
V gene: TRBV5-3
J gene: TRBJ2-7

CDR3 protein: CASSSQGASNQPQHF
V gene: TRBV11-2
J gene: TRBJ1-5

CDR3 protein: CASSWTGGAGTGELFF
V gene: TRBV5-1
J gene: TRBJ2-2

CDR3 protein: CASSSIESGVTEKLFF
V gene: TRBV6-6
J gene: TRBJ1-4

CDR3 protein: CASSLDRISEGYTF
V gene: TRBV6-5
J gene: TRBJ1-2

CDR3 protein: CASGAGGRSSNEQYF
V gene: TRBV19
J gene: TRBJ2-7

CDR3 protein: CASSETGGVEQFF
V gene: TRBV10-1
J gene: TRBJ2-1

CDR3 protein: CASNAGTEVYEQYF
V gene: TRBV19
J gene: TRBJ2-7